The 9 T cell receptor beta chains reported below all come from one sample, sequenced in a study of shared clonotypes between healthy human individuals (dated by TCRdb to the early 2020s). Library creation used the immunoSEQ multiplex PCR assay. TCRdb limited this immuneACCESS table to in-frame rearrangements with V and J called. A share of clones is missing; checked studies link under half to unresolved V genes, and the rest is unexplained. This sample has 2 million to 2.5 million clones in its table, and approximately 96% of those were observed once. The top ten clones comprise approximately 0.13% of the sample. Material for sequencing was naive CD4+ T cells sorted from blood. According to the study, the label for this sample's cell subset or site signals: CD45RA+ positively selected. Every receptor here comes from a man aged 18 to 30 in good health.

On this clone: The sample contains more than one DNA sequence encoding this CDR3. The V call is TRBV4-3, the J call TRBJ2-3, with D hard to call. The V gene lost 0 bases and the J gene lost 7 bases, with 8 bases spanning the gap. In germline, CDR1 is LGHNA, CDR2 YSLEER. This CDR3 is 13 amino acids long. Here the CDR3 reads CASSQDRLNTQYF. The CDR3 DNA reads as TGCGCCAGCAGCCAAGATCGGCTAAATACGCAGTATTTT.

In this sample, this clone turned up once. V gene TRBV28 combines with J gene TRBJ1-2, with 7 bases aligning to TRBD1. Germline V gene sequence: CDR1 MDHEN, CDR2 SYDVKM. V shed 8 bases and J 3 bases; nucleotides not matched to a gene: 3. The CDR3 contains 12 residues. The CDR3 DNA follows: TGTGCCAGCGGGACAGCGGACTATGGCTACACCTTC. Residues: CASGTADYGYTF.

CDR3 in DNA: TGTGCCAGCTCACCATACCACCGACAGGAGGGATACACCATATATTTT. Its translation is CASSPYHRQEGYTIYF. The V call is TRBV18, the J call TRBJ1-3; TRBD1 is a possible D gene (6 bases). With 2 bases removed from V and 8 bases from J, the gap between germline ends came to 19 bases. CDR3 length equals 16 residues. Germline V gene lookup returns CDR1 KGHSH and CDR2 LQKENI. The whole variable domain, remainder taken from reference TRBV18 and TRBJ1-3, is NAGVMQNPRHLVRRRGQEARLRCSPMKGHSHVYWYRQLPEEGLKFMVYLQKENIIDESGMPKERFSAEFPKEGPSILRIQQVVRGDSAAYFCASSPYHRQEGYTIYFGEGSWLTVV.

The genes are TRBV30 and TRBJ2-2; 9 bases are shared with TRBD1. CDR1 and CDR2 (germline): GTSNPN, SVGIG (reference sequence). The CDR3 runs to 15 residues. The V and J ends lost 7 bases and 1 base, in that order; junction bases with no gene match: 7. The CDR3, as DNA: TGTGCCTCCGACCCGGGACAGGGGAACACCGGGGAGCTGTTTTTT. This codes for CASDPGQGNTGELFF.

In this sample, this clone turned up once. The CDR3: CASSFLDRGQGYTF. CDR3 sequence (DNA): TGTGCCAGCAGCTTTTTGGACAGGGGGCAGGGCTACACCTTC. The genes are TRBV7-9 and TRBJ1-2, with 11 positions matching TRBD1. The ends lost 3 bases at V and 8 bases at J; junction bases unmatched: 5. This CDR3 is built from 14 residues. In germline, CDR1 is SEHNR, CDR2 FQNEAQ (reference sequence).

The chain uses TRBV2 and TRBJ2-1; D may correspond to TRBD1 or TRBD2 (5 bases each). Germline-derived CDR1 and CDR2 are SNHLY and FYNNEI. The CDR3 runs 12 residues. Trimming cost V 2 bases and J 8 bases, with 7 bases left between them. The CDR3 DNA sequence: TGTGCCAGCAGTGAATGGGGGTATGAGCAGTTCTTC. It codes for CASSEWGYEQFF.

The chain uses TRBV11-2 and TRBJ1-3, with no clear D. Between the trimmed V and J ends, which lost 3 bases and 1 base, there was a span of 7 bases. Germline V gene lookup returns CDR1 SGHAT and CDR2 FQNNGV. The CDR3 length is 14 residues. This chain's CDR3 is CASSLSVSGNTIYF. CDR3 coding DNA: TGTGCCAGCAGCTTGTCAGTGTCTGGAAACACCATATATTTT.

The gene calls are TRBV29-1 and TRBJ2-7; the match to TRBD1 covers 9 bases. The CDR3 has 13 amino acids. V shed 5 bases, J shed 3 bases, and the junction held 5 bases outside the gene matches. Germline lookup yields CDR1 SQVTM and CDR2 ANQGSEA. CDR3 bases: TGCAGCGTTAGGGGACAGGGCGTCTACGAGCAGTACTTC. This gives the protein CSVRGQGVYEQYF.

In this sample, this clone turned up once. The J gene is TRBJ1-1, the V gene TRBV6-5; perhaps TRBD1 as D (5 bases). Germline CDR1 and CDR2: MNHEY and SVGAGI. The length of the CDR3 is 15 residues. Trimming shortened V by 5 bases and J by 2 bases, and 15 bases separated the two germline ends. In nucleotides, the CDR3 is TGTGCCAGCAGTGCCCCAGGGACGAGAAACACTGAAGCTTTCTTT. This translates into CASSAPGTRNTEAFF.